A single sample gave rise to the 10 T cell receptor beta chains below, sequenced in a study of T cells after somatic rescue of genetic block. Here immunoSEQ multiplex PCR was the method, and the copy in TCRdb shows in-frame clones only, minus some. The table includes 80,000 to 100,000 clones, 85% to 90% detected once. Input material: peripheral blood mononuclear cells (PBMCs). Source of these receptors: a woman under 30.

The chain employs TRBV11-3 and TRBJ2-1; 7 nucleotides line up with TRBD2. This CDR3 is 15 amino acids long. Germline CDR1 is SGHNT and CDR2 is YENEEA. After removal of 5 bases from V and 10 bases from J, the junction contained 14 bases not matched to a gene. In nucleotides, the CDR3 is TGTGCCAGCAGCCTCCCTGATCTGGCGGGAGAGGAGCAGTTCTTC. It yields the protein CASSLPDLAGEEQFF.

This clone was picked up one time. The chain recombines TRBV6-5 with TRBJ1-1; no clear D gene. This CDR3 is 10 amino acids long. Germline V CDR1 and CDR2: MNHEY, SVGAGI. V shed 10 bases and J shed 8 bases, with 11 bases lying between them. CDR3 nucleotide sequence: TGTGCCACCGGGAGGACCGAAGCTTTCTTT. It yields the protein CATGRTEAFF.

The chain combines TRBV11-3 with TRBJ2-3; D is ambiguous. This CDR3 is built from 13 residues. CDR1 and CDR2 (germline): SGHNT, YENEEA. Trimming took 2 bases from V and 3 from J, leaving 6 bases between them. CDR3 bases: TGTGCCAGCAGCTTATCCGGGACAGATACGCAGTATTTT. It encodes CASSLSGTDTQYF.

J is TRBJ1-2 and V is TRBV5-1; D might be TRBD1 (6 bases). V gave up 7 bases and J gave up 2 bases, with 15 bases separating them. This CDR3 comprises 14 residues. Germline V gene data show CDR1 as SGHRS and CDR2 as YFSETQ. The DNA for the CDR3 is TGCGCCAGCTCCGCTTCAGGGGTAAACTATGGCTACACCTTC. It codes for CASSASGVNYGYTF.

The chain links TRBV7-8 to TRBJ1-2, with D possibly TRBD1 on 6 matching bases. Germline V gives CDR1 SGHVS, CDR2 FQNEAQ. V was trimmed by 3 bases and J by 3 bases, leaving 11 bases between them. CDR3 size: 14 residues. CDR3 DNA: TGTGCCAGCAGCTTGGGGGCGCAGGACTATGGCTACACCTTC. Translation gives CASSLGAQDYGYTF. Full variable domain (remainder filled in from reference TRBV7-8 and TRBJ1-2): GAGVSQSPRYKVAKRGQDVALRCDPISGHVSLFWYQQALGQGPEFLTYFQNEAQLDKSGLPSDRFFAERPEGSVSTLKIQRTQQEDSAVYLCASSLGAQDYGYTFGSGTRLTVV.

This CDR3 reads CASSIVGGYQETQYF. Here the CDR3 DNA reads TGTGCCAGTAGTATTGTCGGGGGGTACCAAGAGACCCAGTACTTC. The gene calls are TRBV19 and TRBJ2-5; 7 positions agree with TRBD2. The junction had 4 bases not matched to a gene; V was cut back by 3 bases and J by 0 bases. This CDR3 spans 15 amino acids. Germline V CDR1 and CDR2: LNHDA, SQIVND (reference sequence).

This CDR3 is CASSRTGYFNGYTF. CDR3 nucleotide sequence: TGTGCCAGCAGCCGGACAGGGTATTTTAATGGCTACACCTTC. This chain uses TRBV11-2 with TRBJ1-2; the match to TRBD1 covers 8 bases. The germline CDR1 and CDR2 sequences are SGHAT and FQNNGV. The CDR3 has 14 amino acids. V was pared by 5 bases and J by 6 bases, with 8 bases of the junction left unmatched.

CDR3 nucleotides: TGCGCCAGCAGCCAAGTGCTAGCGGAAGCCTACGAGCAGTACTTC. Amino acid sequence: CASSQVLAEAYEQYF. This sequence joins TRBV4-3 and TRBJ2-7; 7 nucleotides match TRBD2. The CDR3 is 15 residues long. Germline V lookup: CDR1 LGHNA, CDR2 YSLEER. Germline trimming cut 1 base from V and 2 bases from J; bases unmatched to any gene: 5.

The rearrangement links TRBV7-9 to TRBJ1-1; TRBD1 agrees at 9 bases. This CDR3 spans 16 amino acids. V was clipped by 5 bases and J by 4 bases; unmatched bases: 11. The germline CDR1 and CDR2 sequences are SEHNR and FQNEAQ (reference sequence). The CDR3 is CASSDDVRQGGTEAFF. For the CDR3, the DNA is TGTGCCAGCAGCGACGACGTGAGACAGGGGGGCACTGAAGCTTTCTTT.

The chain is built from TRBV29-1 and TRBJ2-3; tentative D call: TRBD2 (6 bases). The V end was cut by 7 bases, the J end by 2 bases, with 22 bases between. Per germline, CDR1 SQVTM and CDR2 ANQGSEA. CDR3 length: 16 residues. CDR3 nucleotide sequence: TGCAGCGGTGTCCCAGGCGGTAGCGGACTCACAGATACGCAGTATTTT. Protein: CSGVPGGSGLTDTQYF.